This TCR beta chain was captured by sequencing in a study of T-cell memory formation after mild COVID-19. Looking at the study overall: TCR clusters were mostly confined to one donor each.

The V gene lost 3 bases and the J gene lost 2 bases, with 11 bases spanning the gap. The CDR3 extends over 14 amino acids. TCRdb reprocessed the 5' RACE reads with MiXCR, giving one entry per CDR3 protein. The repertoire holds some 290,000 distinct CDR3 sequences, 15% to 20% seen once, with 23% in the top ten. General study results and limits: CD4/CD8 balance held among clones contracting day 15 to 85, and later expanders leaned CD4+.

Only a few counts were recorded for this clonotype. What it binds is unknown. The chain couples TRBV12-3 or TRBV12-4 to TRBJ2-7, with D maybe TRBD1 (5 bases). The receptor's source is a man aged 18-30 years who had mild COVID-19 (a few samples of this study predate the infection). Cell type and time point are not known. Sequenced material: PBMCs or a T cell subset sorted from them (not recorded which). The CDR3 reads CASSLGHGPYEQYF. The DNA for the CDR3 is TGTGCCAGCAGTTTGGGGCATGGGCCCTACGAGCAGTACTTC.